These 9 T cell receptor beta chains originate from one sample sequenced in a study of CD8 T cells in Susac syndrome. Reverse transcription of roughly 0.45 to 1 ug RNA was performed with random hexamers. One entry per CDR3 protein, called by TCRdb with MiXCR from the immunoSEQ multiplex PCR reads. The data show around 220,000 distinct CDR3 sequences, around nine tenths seen once. Sequenced sample: CD8+ T cells from PBMCs. These receptors were collected from a human donor with multiple sclerosis.

The chain has TRBV7-2 and TRBJ1-4, with D perhaps TRBD1 (5 bases). In germline, CDR1 is SGHTA, CDR2 FQGNSA. Trimming took 5 bases from V and 4 from J, leaving 20 bases between them. The CDR3 loop spans 17 amino acids. The CDR3 sequence is CASSSYPRDRVNEKLFF. CDR3 DNA sequence: TGTGCCAGCAGCAGTTATCCCAGGGACCGGGTTAATGAAAAACTGTTTTTT.

The chain has TRBV12-3 or TRBV12-4 and TRBJ2-3, with D possibly matching TRBD2 (6 bases). V lost 6 bases, J lost 0 bases, and 13 bases lay in between. The CDR3 covers 15 residues. CDR3 coding DNA: TGTGCCAGCAGAGGGACTCTCACTAGCACAGATACGCAGTATTTT. Protein: CASRGTLTSTDTQYF.

The V and J genes are TRBV2 and TRBJ2-7; TRBD1 matches at 7 bases. The CDR3 is made up of 16 amino acids. V dropped 1 base and J dropped 0; count of bases not matched to a gene: 6. The V gene's germline CDR1 is SNHLY and CDR2 FYNNEI. The chain's CDR3 is CASSEDWDSNSYEQYF. In DNA, the CDR3 is TGTGCCAGCAGTGAAGATTGGGACAGTAACTCCTACGAGCAGTACTTC. Full variable domain (missing parts from reference TRBV2 and TRBJ2-7): EPEVTQTPSHQVTQMGQEVILRCVPISNHLYFYWYRQILGQKVEFLVSFYNNEISEKSEIFDDQFSVERPDGSNFTLKIRSTKLEDSAMYFCASSEDWDSNSYEQYFGPGTRLTVT.

V gene TRBV5-5 combines with J gene TRBJ2-5; 16 nucleotides agree with TRBD2. Germline assignment: CDR1 SGHKS and CDR2 YYEKEE (reference sequence). The J segment lost 5 bases and the V segment lost 4 bases, leaving 8 bases of the junction unmatched. The CDR3 length is 17 residues. CDR3 residues: CASSDGTSGGEEETQYF. CDR3 nucleotides: TGTGCCAGCAGCGACGGGACTAGCGGGGGGGAGGAGGAGACCCAGTACTTC.

The chain carries TRBV2 and TRBJ1-6; D unresolved. V was shortened by 2 bases and J by 8 bases, with 10 bases between the two germline ends. Germline V gene lookup returns CDR1 SNHLY and CDR2 FYNNEI. This CDR3 is built from 14 residues. CDR3 loop: CASSERVGDSPLHF. In nucleotides, the CDR3 is TGTGCCAGCAGTGAACGGGTTGGAGATTCACCCCTCCACTTT.

Remarks on this clonotype: Germline and junction disagree at one end, which may indicate a read error. V and J are TRBV7-7 and TRBJ2-2; D gene ambiguous. This CDR3 has 13 residues. Germline CDR1 SSHAT, CDR2 FNYEAQ (reference sequence). For the CDR3, the DNA is TGTGCTAGCAGCTTGGGATTAGGCGGGGAGCTGTTTTTT. Protein: CASSLGLGGELFF. Combining the CDR3 with reference TRBV7-7 and TRBJ2-2 gives the whole variable domain GAGVSQSPRYKVTKRGQDVTLRCDPISSHATLYWYQQALGQGPEFLTYFNYEAQPDKSGLPSDRFSAERPEGSISTLTIQRTEQRDSAMYRCASSLGLGGELFFGEGSRLTVL.

This chain joins TRBV13 and TRBJ2-7, with TRBD1 matching 7 bases. CDR3 length equals 15 residues. V shed 4 bases and J 5 bases; nucleotides not matched to a gene: 11. Germline V gene lookup returns CDR1 PRHDT and CDR2 FYEKMQ (reference sequence). CDR3 residues: CASSSGQEQGNEQYF. Here the CDR3 DNA reads TGTGCCAGCAGCTCCGGACAGGAGCAGGGAAACGAGCAGTACTTC.

V is TRBV10-2 and J is TRBJ2-1; 7 positions agree with TRBD2. The length of the CDR3 is 14 residues. J gave up 6 bases and V 6 bases, and 8 bases lay outside the gene matches. Germline V gene sequence: CDR1 WSHSY, CDR2 SAAADI. The DNA of the CDR3 is TGCGCCAGCAGAGCCCGGGGGGATGGCAATGAGCAGTTCTTC. It translates to CASRARGDGNEQFF.

The chain couples TRBV27 to TRBJ2-1; 9 bases agree with TRBD1. The CDR3 consists of 14 residues. Per the germline V gene, CDR1 is MNHEY and CDR2 is SMNVEV (reference sequence). Trimming at V came to 5 bases and at J to 6 bases, leaving 5 bases not matched to a gene. The CDR3 reads CASSMGQGINEQFF. For the CDR3, the DNA is TGTGCCAGCAGTATGGGACAGGGAATCAATGAGCAGTTCTTC.